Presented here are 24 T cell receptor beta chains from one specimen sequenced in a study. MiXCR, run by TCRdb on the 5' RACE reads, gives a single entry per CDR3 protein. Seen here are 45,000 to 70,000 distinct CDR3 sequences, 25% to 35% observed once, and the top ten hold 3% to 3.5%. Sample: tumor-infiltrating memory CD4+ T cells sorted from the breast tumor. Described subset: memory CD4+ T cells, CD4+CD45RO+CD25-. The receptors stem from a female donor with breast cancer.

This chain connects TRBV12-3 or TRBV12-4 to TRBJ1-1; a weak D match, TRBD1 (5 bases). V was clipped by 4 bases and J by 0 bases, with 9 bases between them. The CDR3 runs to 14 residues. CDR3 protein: CASSSGHLNTEAFF. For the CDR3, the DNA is TGTGCCAGCAGTTCCGGACACTTGAACACTGAAGCTTTCTTT.

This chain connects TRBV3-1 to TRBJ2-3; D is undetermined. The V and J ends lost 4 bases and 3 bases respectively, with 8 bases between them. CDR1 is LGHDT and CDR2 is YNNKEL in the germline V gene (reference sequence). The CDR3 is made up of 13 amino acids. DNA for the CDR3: TGTGCCAGCAGCCTAAAGCCGACAGATACGCAGTATTTT. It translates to CASSLKPTDTQYF.

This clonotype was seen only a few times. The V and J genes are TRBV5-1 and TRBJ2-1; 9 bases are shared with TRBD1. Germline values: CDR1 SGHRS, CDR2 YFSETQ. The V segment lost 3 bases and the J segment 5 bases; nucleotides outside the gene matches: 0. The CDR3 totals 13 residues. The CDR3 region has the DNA TGCGCCAGCAGCTGGGACAGGGACAATGAGCAGTTCTTC. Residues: CASSWDRDNEQFF.

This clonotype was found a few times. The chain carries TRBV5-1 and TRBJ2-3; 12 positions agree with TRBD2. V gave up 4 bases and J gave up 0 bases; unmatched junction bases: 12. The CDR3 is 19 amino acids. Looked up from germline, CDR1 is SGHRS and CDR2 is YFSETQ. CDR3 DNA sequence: TGCGCCAGCAGCCGACGGACTAGCGGGGCAACCTCTAGCACAGATACGCAGTATTTT. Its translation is CASSRRTSGATSSTDTQYF.

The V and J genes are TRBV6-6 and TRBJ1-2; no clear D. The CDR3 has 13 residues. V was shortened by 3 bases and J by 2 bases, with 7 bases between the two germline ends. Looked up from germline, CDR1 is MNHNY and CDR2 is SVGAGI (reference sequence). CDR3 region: CASSYMQNYGYTF. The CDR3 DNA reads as TGTGCCAGCAGTTATATGCAGAACTATGGCTACACCTTC.

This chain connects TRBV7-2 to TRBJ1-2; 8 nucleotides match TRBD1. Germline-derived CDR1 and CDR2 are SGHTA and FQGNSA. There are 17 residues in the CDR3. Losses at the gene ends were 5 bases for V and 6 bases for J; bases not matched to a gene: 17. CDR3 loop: CASSPPYGVTGVNGYTF. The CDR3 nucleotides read TGTGCCAGCAGCCCTCCGTATGGGGTGACAGGGGTTAATGGCTACACCTTC.

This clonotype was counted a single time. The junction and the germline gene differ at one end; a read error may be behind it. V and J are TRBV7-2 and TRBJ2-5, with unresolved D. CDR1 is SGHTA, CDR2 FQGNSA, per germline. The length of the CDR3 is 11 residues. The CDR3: CACSLLGTQYF. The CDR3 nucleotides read TGTGCCTGCAGCTTATTGGGGACCCAGTACTTC.

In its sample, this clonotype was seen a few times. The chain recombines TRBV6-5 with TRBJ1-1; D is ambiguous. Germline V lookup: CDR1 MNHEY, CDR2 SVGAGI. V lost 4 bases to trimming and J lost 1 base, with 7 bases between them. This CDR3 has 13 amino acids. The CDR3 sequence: CASSSDTNTEAFF. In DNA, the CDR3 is TGTGCCAGCAGTTCCGACACGAACACTGAAGCTTTCTTT.

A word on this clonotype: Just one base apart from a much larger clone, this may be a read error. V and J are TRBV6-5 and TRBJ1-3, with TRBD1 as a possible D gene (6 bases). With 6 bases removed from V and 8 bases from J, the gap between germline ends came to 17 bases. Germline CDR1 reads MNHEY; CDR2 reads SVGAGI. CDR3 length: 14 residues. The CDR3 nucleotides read TGTGCCAGCAGAGAACAGGGCCGAGGAGACACCATATATTTT. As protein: CASREQGRGDTIYF.

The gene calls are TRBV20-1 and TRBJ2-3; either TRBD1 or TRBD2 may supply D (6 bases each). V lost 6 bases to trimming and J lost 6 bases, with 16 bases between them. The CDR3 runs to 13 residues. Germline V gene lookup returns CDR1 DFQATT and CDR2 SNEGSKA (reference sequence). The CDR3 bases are TGCAGTGCCAACCCCCTGGGGGGCGATACGCAGTATTTT. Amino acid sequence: CSANPLGGDTQYF.

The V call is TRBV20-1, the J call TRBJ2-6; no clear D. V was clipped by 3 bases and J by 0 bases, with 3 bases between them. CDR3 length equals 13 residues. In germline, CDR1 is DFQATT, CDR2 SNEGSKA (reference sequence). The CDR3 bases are TGCAGTGCTAGTGTCTCTGGGGCCAACGTCCTGACTTTC. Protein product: CSASVSGANVLTF.

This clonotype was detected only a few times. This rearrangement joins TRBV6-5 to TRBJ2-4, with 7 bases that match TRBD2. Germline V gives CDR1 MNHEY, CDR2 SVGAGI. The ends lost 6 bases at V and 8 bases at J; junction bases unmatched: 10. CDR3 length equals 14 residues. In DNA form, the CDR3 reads TGTGCCAGCAGGGGGGGGACTACAATTGACATTCAGTACTTC. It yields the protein CASRGGTTIDIQYF.

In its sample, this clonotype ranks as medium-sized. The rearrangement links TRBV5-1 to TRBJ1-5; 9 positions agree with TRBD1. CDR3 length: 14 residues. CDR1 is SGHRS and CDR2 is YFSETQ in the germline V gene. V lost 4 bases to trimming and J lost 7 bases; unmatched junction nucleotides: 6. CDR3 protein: CASSPGTGNQPQHF. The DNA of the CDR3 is TGCGCCAGCAGCCCTGGGACAGGGAACCAGCCCCAGCATTTT.

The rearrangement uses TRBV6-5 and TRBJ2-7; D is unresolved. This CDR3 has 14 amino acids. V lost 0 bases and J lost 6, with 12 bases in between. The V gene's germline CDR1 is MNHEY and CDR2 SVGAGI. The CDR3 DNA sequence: TGTGCCAGCAGTTACTCGAAAGGAGTGGGCGAGCAGTACTTC. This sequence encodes CASSYSKGVGEQYF.

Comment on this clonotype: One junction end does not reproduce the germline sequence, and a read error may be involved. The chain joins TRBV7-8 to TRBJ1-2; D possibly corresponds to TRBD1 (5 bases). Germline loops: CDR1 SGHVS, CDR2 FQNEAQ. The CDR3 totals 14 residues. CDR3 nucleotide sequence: TGTGCCGGCAGCTTGGCTGAGACAGATATAGGCTACACCTTC. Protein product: CAGSLAETDIGYTF.

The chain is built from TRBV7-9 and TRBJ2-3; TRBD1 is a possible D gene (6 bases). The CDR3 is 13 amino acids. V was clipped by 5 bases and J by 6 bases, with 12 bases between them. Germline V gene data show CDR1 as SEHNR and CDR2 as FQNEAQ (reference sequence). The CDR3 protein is CASSSTGRDTQYF. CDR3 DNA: TGTGCCAGCAGCAGCACAGGGCGGGATACGCAGTATTTT.

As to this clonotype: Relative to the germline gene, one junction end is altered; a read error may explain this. The CDR3 here is CASSTGGPAKNMQYF. The CDR3 DNA sequence: TGTGCCAGCAGCACCGGGGGGCCAGCCAAAAACATGCAGTACTTC. V and J are TRBV7-9 and TRBJ2-4; D possibly corresponds to TRBD2 (7 bases). CDR1 SEHNR and CDR2 FQNEAQ come from the germline V gene (reference sequence). The CDR3 length is 15 residues.

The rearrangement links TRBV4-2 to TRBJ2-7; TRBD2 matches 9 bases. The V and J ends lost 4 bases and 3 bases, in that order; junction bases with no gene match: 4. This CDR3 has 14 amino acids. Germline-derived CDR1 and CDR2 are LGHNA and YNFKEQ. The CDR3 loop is CASSRGTSNYEQYF. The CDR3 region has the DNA TGTGCCAGCAGCCGAGGGACTAGCAACTACGAGCAGTACTTC.

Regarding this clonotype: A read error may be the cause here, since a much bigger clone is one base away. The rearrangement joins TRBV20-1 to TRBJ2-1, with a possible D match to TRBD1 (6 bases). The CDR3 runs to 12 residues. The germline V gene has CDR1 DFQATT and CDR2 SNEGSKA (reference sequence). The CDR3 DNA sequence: TGCAGTGCCCAAGGGACAAACAATGAGCAGTGCTTC. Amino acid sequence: CSAQGTNNEQCF.

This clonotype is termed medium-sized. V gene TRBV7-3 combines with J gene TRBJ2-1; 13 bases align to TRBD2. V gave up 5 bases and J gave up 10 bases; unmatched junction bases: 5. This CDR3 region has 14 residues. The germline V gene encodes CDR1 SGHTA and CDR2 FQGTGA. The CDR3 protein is CASSPGLAGDEQFF. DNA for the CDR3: TGTGCCAGCAGCCCCGGACTAGCGGGAGACGAGCAGTTCTTC.

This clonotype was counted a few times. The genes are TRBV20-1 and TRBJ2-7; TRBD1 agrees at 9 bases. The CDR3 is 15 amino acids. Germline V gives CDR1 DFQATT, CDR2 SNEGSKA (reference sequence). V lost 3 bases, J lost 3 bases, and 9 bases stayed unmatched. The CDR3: CSASAIPGQGYEQYF. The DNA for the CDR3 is TGCAGTGCTAGTGCTATACCGGGACAGGGCTACGAGCAGTACTTC.

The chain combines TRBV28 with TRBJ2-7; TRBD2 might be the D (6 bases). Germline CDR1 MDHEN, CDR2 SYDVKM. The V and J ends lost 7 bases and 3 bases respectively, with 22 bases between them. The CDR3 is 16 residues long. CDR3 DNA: TGTGCCAGCACCCCGGAGGGGAGCGCGGGGAGCTACGAGCAGTACTTC. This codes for CASTPEGSAGSYEQYF.

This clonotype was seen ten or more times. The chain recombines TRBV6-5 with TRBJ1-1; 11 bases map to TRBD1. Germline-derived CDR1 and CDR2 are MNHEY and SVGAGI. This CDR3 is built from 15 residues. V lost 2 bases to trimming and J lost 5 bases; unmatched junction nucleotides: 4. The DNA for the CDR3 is TGTGCCAGCAGTTACCTAGGACAGGGGGCAACTGAAGCTTTCTTT. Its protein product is CASSYLGQGATEAFF.

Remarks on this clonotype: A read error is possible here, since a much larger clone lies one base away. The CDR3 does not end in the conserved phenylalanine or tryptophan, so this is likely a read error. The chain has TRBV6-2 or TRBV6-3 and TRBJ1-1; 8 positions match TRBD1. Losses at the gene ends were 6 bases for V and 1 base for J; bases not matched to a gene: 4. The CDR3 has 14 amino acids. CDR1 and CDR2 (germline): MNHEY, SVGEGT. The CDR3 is CASSLGTGNTEAFL. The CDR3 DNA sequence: TGTGCCAGCAGCCTTGGGACAGGGAACACTGAAGCTTTCCTT.